A single sample is the source of the 6 T cell receptor beta chains below, sequenced in a study of shared clonotypes between healthy human individuals. Data came from immunoSEQ multiplex PCR; TCRdb stores just in-frame clones and leaves some out. The sample has about 1 million clones; around 76% are singletons. Source material: memory CD4+ T cells sorted from blood. Subset denoted: CD45RA-negative fraction. The receptor set was obtained from a man aged 18 to 29 in good health.

The gene calls are TRBV2 and TRBJ2-2; 9 nucleotides match TRBD2. This CDR3 spans 16 amino acids. V gave up 4 bases and J gave up 3 bases; unmatched junction bases: 6. The germline V gene has CDR1 SNHLY and CDR2 FYNNEI. CDR3 DNA: TGTGCCAGCAGTGCGGTAGAGCGGGGGGACACCGGGGAGCTGTTTTTT. This translates into CASSAVERGDTGELFF. Together with reference TRBV2 and TRBJ2-2, the CDR3 gives the full variable domain: EPEVTQTPSHQVTQMGQEVILRCVPISNHLYFYWYRQILGQKVEFLVSFYNNEISEKSEIFDDQFSVERPDGSNFTLKIRSTKLEDSAMYFCASSAVERGDTGELFFGEGSRLTVL.

V gene TRBV5-1 combines with J gene TRBJ2-1, with 9 bases that match TRBD2. CDR1 is SGHRS and CDR2 is YFSETQ in the germline V gene. J was trimmed by 5 bases and V by 9 bases; bases with no gene match: 9. The CDR3 is made up of 14 amino acids. CDR3 bases: TGCGCCACCTCAGAAGGGACTAGCCACAATGAGCAGTTCTTC. Protein: CATSEGTSHNEQFF. Drawing the rest from reference TRBV5-1 and TRBJ2-1, the complete variable domain is KAGVTQTPRYLIKTRGQQVTLSCSPISGHRSVSWYQQTPGQGLQFLFEYFSETQRNKGNFPGRFSGRQFSNSRSEMNVSTLELGDSALYLCATSEGTSHNEQFFGPGTRLTVL.

This chain connects TRBV5-1 to TRBJ1-3; 7 bases line up with TRBD1. CDR1 is SGHRS, CDR2 YFSETQ, per germline. V lost 4 bases and J lost 0; bases outside the gene matches: 7. The CDR3 is 16 amino acids. CDR3 residues: CASSERQGVSGNTIYF. Written as DNA, the CDR3 is TGCGCCAGCAGCGAACGACAGGGAGTCTCTGGAAACACCATATATTTT.

Comments on this clone: This sample also contains other DNA sequences that code for the same CDR3. As DNA, the CDR3 is TGTGCCAGCAGCTTAGGGCGCGGGAACTACGAGCAGTACTTC. This sequence encodes CASSLGRGNYEQYF. This chain connects TRBV11-3 to TRBJ2-7, with TRBD2 as a possible D gene (6 bases). The CDR3 totals 14 residues. V dropped 1 base and J dropped 3 bases, with 10 bases sitting between them. Germline loops: CDR1 SGHNT, CDR2 YENEEA.

The rearrangement links TRBV9 to TRBJ2-2; D is ambiguous. Germline CDR1 and CDR2: SGDLS and YYNGEE. The V gene lost 0 bases and the J gene lost 6 bases, with 9 bases spanning the gap. The CDR3 runs to 14 residues. The CDR3 DNA reads TGTGCCAGCAGCGTAGGTACTTTGGCCGGGGAGCTGTTTTTT. This codes for CASSVGTLAGELFF.

The chain employs TRBV5-1 and TRBJ1-2; D possibly corresponds to TRBD1 (5 bases). V lost 3 bases and J lost 8, with 14 bases in between. Germline loops: CDR1 SGHRS, CDR2 YFSETQ. This CDR3 has 13 residues. The CDR3: CASSSGQLMGYTF. In nucleotides, the CDR3 is TGCGCCAGCAGCTCAGGACAACTAATGGGCTACACCTTC.